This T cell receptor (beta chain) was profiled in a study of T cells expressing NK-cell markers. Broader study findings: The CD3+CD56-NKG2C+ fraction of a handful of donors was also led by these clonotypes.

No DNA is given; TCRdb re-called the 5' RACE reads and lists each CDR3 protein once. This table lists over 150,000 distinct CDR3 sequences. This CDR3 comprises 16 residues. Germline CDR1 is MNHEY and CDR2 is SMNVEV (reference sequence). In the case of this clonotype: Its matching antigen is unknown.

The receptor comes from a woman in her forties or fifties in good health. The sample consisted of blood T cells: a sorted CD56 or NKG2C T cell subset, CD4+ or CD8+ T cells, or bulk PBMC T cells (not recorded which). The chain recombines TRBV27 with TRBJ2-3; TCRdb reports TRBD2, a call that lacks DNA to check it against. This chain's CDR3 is CASSLSLAGITDTQYF.